What follows are 9 T cell receptor beta chains derived from one specimen sequenced in a study of blood T cell repertoires in COVID-19. Assay used: immunoSEQ multiplex PCR; TCRdb lists only in-frame clones, some missing. The sample includes fewer than 650,000 clones, 70% to 90% of them seen just once. The sequencing input was peripheral blood. The source is a woman aged 45-60 years with COVID-19, enrolled during active disease.

The V call is TRBV6-1, the J call TRBJ1-4, with 10 bases identical to TRBD1. CDR1 is MNHNS and CDR2 is SASEGT in the germline V gene. Trimming took 3 bases from V and 8 from J; bases not matched to a gene: 6. This CDR3 comprises 15 residues. The CDR3 sequence is CASSEGTGAEEKLFF. Written as DNA, the CDR3 is TGTGCCAGCAGTGAGGGGACAGGGGCAGAGGAAAAACTGTTTTTT.

V usage is TRBV27 and J usage is TRBJ2-1; D is possibly TRBD1 (7 bases). Germline V lookup: CDR1 MNHEY, CDR2 SMNVEV (reference sequence). The germline V and J ends were trimmed by 8 bases and 7 bases, with 21 bases remaining between them. The CDR3 runs 15 residues. In DNA form, the CDR3 reads TGTGCCAGCCAATTGCGGACGGAGGGGGCGAATGAGCAGTTCTTC. This translates into CASQLRTEGANEQFF.

The gene calls are TRBV20-1 and TRBJ1-2; 8 bases align to TRBD1. Looked up from germline, CDR1 is DFQATT and CDR2 is SNEGSKA (reference sequence). Losses at the gene ends were 4 bases for V and 4 bases for J; bases not matched to a gene: 5. The CDR3 has 13 amino acids. CDR3 amino acids: CSANDRGGYGYTF. The CDR3 DNA reads as TGCAGTGCTAATGACAGGGGTGGCTATGGCTACACCTTC.

The genes are TRBV6-5 and TRBJ1-5; no clear D gene. V was shortened by 5 bases and J by 3 bases, with 8 bases between the two germline ends. CDR1 and CDR2 (germline): MNHEY, SVGAGI. CDR3 length: 13 residues. CDR3 sequence: CASSPTVNQPQHF. The CDR3 DNA reads TGTGCCAGCAGTCCTACAGTCAATCAGCCCCAGCATTTT.

About this clone: The same CDR3 arises from other DNA sequences in this sample as well. This chain uses TRBV6-6 with TRBJ1-5; D unclear. Germline V gives CDR1 MNHNY, CDR2 SVGAGI (reference sequence). This CDR3 has 12 residues. V lost 1 base and J 4 bases, leaving 2 bases between the germline ends. Written as DNA, the CDR3 is TGTGCCAGCAGTTACTTAAATCAGCCCCAGCATTTT. It specifies CASSYLNQPQHF.

This chain links TRBV18 with TRBJ2-2; no clear D gene. This CDR3 has 15 amino acids. Trimming pared 2 bases from V and 4 bases from J, leaving 11 bases between. Per the germline V gene, CDR1 is KGHSH and CDR2 is LQKENI. Here the CDR3 DNA reads TGTGCCAGCTCACCATTCAAACAGTTCACCGGGGAGCTGTTTTTT. Amino acids: CASSPFKQFTGELFF. Variable domain in full (rest from reference TRBV18 and TRBJ2-2): NAGVMQNPRHLVRRRGQEARLRCSPMKGHSHVYWYRQLPEEGLKFMVYLQKENIIDESGMPKERFSAEFPKEGPSILRIQQVVRGDSAAYFCASSPFKQFTGELFFGEGSRLTVL.

The CDR3 sequence: CASSHRDRELFF. In nucleotides, the CDR3 is TGTGCCAGTAGCCACCGCGATAGGGAGCTGTTTTTT. The rearrangement links TRBV19 to TRBJ2-2; D is undetermined. Germline-derived CDR1 and CDR2 are LNHDA and SQIVND (reference sequence). V lost 6 bases and J 9 bases, leaving 11 bases between the germline ends. The CDR3 has 12 residues.

The V call is TRBV6-6, the J call TRBJ1-5, with 7 bases lining up with TRBD1. In germline, CDR1 is MNHNY, CDR2 SVGAGI (reference sequence). The CDR3 covers 15 residues. The junction had 10 bases not matched to a gene; V was cut back by 7 bases and J by 4 bases. CDR3 residues: CASTPQGFGNQPQHF. The CDR3 DNA sequence: TGTGCCAGCACTCCACAGGGGTTCGGGAATCAGCCCCAGCATTTT.

This clone was seen only a few times. The chain links TRBV6-5 to TRBJ1-2, with D possibly being TRBD1 (6 bases). The CDR3 covers 13 residues. V was cut by 5 bases and J by 8 bases, with 15 bases left in between. Germline assignment: CDR1 MNHEY and CDR2 SVGAGI. The CDR3 here is CASSPRGRAGYTF. The CDR3 nucleotides read TGTGCCAGCAGTCCCAGGGGTCGGGCAGGCTACACCTTC.